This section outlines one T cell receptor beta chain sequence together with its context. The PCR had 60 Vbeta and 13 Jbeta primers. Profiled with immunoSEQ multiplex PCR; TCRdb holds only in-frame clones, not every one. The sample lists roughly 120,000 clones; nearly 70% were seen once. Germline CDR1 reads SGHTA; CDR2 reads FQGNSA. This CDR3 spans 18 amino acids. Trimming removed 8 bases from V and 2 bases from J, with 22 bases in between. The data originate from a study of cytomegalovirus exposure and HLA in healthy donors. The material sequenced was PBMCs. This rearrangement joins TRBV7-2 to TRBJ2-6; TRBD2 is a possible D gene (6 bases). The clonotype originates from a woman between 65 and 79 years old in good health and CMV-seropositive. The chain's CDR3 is CASSSSGLRRAGANVLTF. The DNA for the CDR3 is TGTGCCAGCTCATCCTCAGGGTTAAGGAGGGCTGGGGCCAACGTCCTGACTTTC.